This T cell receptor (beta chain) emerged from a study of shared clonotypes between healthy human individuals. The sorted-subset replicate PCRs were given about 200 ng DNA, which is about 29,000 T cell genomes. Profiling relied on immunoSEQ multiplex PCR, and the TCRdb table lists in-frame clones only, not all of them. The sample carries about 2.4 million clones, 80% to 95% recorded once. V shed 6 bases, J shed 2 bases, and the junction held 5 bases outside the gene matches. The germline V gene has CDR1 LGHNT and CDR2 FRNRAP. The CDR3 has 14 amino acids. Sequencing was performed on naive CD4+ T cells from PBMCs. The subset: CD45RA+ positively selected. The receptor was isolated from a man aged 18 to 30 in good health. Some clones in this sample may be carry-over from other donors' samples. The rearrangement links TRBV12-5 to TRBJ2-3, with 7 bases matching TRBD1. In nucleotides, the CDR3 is TGTGCTAGTGGGCCGGGACAGCTCACAGATACGCAGTATTTT. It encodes CASGPGQLTDTQYF.